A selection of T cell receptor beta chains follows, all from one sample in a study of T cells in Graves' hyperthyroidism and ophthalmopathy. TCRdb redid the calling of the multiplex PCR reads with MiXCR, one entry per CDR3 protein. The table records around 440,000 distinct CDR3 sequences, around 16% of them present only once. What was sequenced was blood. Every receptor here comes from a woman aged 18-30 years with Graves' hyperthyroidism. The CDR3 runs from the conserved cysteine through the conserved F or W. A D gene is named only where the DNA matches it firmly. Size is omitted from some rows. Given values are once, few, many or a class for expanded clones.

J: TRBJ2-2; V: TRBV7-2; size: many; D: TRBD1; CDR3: CARKTGLTGELFF; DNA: TGTGCCAGAAAGACAGGGCTCACCGGGGAGCTGTTTTTT
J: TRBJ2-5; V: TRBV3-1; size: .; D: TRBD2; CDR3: CASNQWGLAGGPETQYF; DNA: TGTGCCAGCAACCAGTGGGGACTAGCGGGGGGGCCAGAGACCCAGTACTTC
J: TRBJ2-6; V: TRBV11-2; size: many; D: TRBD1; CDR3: CASSRRDRALNFGANVLTF; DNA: TGTGCCAGCAGCCGCCGGGACAGGGCCCTTAATTTTGGGGCCAACGTCCTGACTTTC
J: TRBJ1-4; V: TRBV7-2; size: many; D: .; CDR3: CASSLTGGFREKLFF; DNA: TGTGCCAGCAGCTTAACGGGGGGGTTTCGGGAAAAACTGTTTTTT
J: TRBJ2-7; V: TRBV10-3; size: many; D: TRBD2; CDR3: CAISGLGLAGSYEQYF; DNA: TGTGCCATCAGTGGATTGGGTCTAGCGGGGTCCTACGAGCAGTACTTC
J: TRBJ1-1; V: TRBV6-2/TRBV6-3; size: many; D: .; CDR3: CASRETVTNTEAFF; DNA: TGTGCCAGCCGAGAGACAGTGACTAACACTGAAGCTTTCTTT
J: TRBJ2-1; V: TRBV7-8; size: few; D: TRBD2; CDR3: CASSLRLAGGHYNEQFF; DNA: TGTGCCAGCAGCTTAAGACTAGCGGGAGGGCACTACAATGAGCAGTTCTTC
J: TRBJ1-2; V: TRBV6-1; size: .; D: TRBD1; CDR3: CASSPTPGQGGYGYTF; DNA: TGTGCCAGCAGTCCAACCCCGGGACAGGGGGGCTATGGCTACACCTTC
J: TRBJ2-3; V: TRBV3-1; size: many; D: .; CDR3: CASSQMSQRPAGMTDTQYF; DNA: TGTGCCAGCAGCCAGATGTCTCAGCGCCCGGCGGGGATGACAGATACGCAGTATTTT
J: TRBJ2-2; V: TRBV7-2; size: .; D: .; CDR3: CASSLYAGSNTGELFF; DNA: TGTGCCAGCAGCTTATATGCGGGGTCGAACACCGGGGAGCTGTTTTTT
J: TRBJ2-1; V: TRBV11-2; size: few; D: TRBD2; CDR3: CASSRASGGGGSSYNEQFF; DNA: TGTGCCAGCAGCCGTGCGAGCGGGGGGGGGGGAAGCTCCTACAATGAGCAGTTCTTC
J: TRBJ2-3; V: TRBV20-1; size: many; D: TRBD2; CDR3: CSAPRRGDTDTQYF; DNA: TGCAGTGCCCCACGGCGGGGGGACACAGATACGCAGTATTTT
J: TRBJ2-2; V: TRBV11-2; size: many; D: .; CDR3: CASSLVGGGGTGELFF; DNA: TGTGCCAGCAGCTTAGTAGGGGGGGGCGGAACCGGGGAGCTGTTTTTT
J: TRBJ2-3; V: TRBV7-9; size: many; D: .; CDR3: CASSLALGDTDTQYF; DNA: TGTGCCAGCAGCTTAGCGTTGGGGGATACAGATACGCAGTATTTT